What follows are 26 T cell receptor beta chains derived from one specimen sequenced in a study of cytomegalovirus exposure and HLA in healthy donors. The PCR contained 60 Vbeta and 13 Jbeta primers. The data were produced by immunoSEQ multiplex PCR, yet TCRdb's version contains in-frame clones alone and is incomplete. The data show about 110,000 clones, 79% seen once. The specimen sequenced was PBMCs. The receptors were sampled from a man aged 25-40 years in good health and CMV-seropositive.

V gene TRBV14 combines with J gene TRBJ2-5, with D uncertain. Germline lookup yields CDR1 SGHDN and CDR2 FVKESK. Trimming pared 3 bases from V and 0 bases from J, leaving 8 bases between. CDR3 length equals 14 residues. The CDR3 DNA sequence: TGTGCCAGCAGCCAGGGCAGATACCAAGAGACCCAGTACTTC. Residues: CASSQGRYQETQYF.

This chain joins TRBV11-3 and TRBJ2-7; a possible D gene is TRBD1 (5 bases). V lost 3 bases and J 3 bases, leaving 9 bases between the germline ends. In germline, CDR1 is SGHNT, CDR2 YENEEA. The CDR3 runs 13 residues. The CDR3: CASSFDRDYEQYF. In DNA, the CDR3 is TGTGCCAGCAGCTTCGACAGAGACTACGAGCAGTACTTC.

The rearrangement links TRBV2 to TRBJ2-7; 9 bases fit TRBD1. The junction had 10 bases not matched to a gene; V was cut back by 7 bases and J by 6 bases. The CDR3 covers 14 residues. Germline assignment: CDR1 SNHLY and CDR2 FYNNEI. The chain's CDR3 is CASTRDRVSGEQYF. CDR3 coding DNA: TGTGCCAGCACCCGGGACAGGGTATCAGGCGAGCAGTACTTC. The full variable domain, its missing parts supplied by reference TRBV2 and TRBJ2-7, is EPEVTQTPSHQVTQMGQEVILRCVPISNHLYFYWYRQILGQKVEFLVSFYNNEISEKSEIFDDQFSVERPDGSNFTLKIRSTKLEDSAMYFCASTRDRVSGEQYFGPGTRLTVT.

This clone came up a few times. The chain recombines TRBV28 with TRBJ1-5; unclear D gene. The CDR3 loop spans 14 amino acids. Germline values: CDR1 MDHEN, CDR2 SYDVKM. V lost 2 bases and J lost 3, with 8 bases in between. CDR3: CASSLGGLNQPQHF. The CDR3 region has the DNA TGTGCCAGCAGTTTAGGAGGACTCAATCAGCCCCAGCATTTT.

This clone was observed once. V gene TRBV9 combines with J gene TRBJ2-7, with 7 bases fitting TRBD1. The CDR3 loop spans 17 amino acids. J gave up 0 bases and V 3 bases, and 12 bases lay outside the gene matches. CDR1 is SGDLS, CDR2 YYNGEE, per germline. CDR3 sequence (DNA): TGTGCCAGCAGCGACAGACCCGACAGGGTGAGCTCCTACGAGCAGTACTTC. This codes for CASSDRPDRVSSYEQYF.

DNA of the CDR3: TGTGCCAGCAGCGTAGTCGGGGGGGCATCCCCAGATACGCAGTATTTT. The encoded protein is CASSVVGGASPDTQYF. The J gene is TRBJ2-3, the V gene TRBV9, with 8 bases matching TRBD2. The CDR3 sequence is 16 residues long. J was trimmed by 4 bases and V by 0 bases; bases with no gene match: 7. Germline CDR1 SGDLS, CDR2 YYNGEE.

The chain recombines TRBV6-5 with TRBJ1-2; tentatively, D is TRBD1 (5 bases). CDR1 and CDR2 (germline): MNHEY, SVGAGI. V was shortened by 4 bases and J by 3 bases, with 12 bases between the two germline ends. The CDR3 contains 14 residues. The CDR3 protein is CASSSWTSDYGYTF. For the CDR3, the DNA is TGTGCCAGCAGTTCCTGGACATCGGACTATGGCTACACCTTC.

On this clone itself: Other nucleotide sequences from this sample produce the same CDR3. The rearrangement links TRBV29-1 to TRBJ1-1; tentative D call: TRBD1 (5 bases). This CDR3 has 11 amino acids. The germline V gene encodes CDR1 SQVTM and CDR2 ANQGSEA. V was trimmed by 4 bases and J by 8 bases, leaving 11 bases between them. CDR3: CSVVTGAEAFF. CDR3 sequence (DNA): TGCAGCGTTGTTACAGGAGCCGAAGCTTTCTTT.

Concerning this clone itself: A read error may produce the germline difference seen at one junction end. CDR3 amino acids: CASREGTSSYNEQFF. The CDR3 DNA sequence: TGTGCCAGCAGGGAAGGGACAAGCTCCTACAATGAGCAGTTCTTC. The chain employs TRBV2 and TRBJ2-1; tentatively, D is TRBD1 (6 bases). The CDR3 is made up of 15 amino acids. Germline V gene data show CDR1 as SNHLY and CDR2 as FYNNEI.

This clone showed up just once. The chain uses TRBV5-1 and TRBJ2-3, with D tentatively TRBD2 (6 bases). Germline CDR1 SGHRS, CDR2 YFSETQ. The CDR3 is made up of 13 amino acids. V shed 0 bases and J shed 5 bases, with 7 bases lying between them. CDR3 coding DNA: TGCGCCAGCAGCTTGGTGGGGGGAGATACGCAGTATTTT. It specifies CASSLVGGDTQYF. The entire variable domain, with the rest obtained from reference TRBV5-1 and TRBJ2-3, is as follows: KAGVTQTPRYLIKTRGQQVTLSCSPISGHRSVSWYQQTPGQGLQFLFEYFSETQRNKGNFPGRFSGRQFSNSRSEMNVSTLELGDSALYLCASSLVGGDTQYFGPGTRLTVL.

The CDR3 region has the DNA TGTGCCACCAGCCTCAGGGGGATAGGGCCCCAGCATTTT. This gives the protein CATSLRGIGPQHF. The genes are TRBV15 and TRBJ1-5; 7 bases agree with TRBD1. The V gene's germline CDR1 is LNHNV and CDR2 YYDKDF (reference sequence). V shed 5 bases and J 9 bases; nucleotides not matched to a gene: 7. The CDR3 runs 13 residues.

J is TRBJ1-5 and V is TRBV11-2; maybe TRBD1 (5 bases). Trimming removed 3 bases from V and 3 bases from J, with 6 bases in between. The CDR3 extends over 13 amino acids. CDR1 is SGHAT and CDR2 is FQNNGV in the germline V gene. DNA of the CDR3: TGTGCCAGCAGCTTGGGACTCAATCAGCCCCAGCATTTT. This encodes CASSLGLNQPQHF. The variable domain in full, with the rest retrieved from reference TRBV11-2 and TRBJ1-5, is EAGVAQSPRYKIIEKRQSVAFWCNPISGHATLYWYQQILGQGPKLLIQFQNNGVVDDSQLPKDRFSAERLKGVDSTLKIQPAKLEDSAVYLCASSLGLNQPQHFGDGTRLSIL.

The rearrangement joins TRBV29-1 to TRBJ1-3; D is undetermined. The V gene's germline CDR1 is SQVTM and CDR2 ANQGSEA. The CDR3 totals 12 residues. Trimming took off 4 bases at V and 1 base at J, with 5 bases between the two ends. DNA for the CDR3: TGCAGCGTTGCGGGTTCTGGAAACACCATATATTTT. Protein product: CSVAGSGNTIYF. The full variable domain, completed using reference TRBV29-1 and TRBJ1-3, is SAVISQKPSRDICQRGTSLTIQCQVDSQVTMMFWYRQQPGQSLTLIATANQGSEATYESGFVIDKFPISRPNLTFSTLTVSNMSPEDSSIYLCSVAGSGNTIYFGEGSWLTVV.

This clone was seen only a few times. The chain combines TRBV15 with TRBJ2-7, with 8 bases lining up with TRBD1. In germline, CDR1 is LNHNV, CDR2 YYDKDF (reference sequence). This CDR3 is built from 15 residues. J gave up 6 bases and V 2 bases, and 9 bases lay outside the gene matches. This chain's CDR3 is CATSRTMQGAREQYF. The DNA of the CDR3 is TGTGCCACCAGCAGAACAATGCAGGGGGCGCGCGAGCAGTACTTC.

The sample holds a few counts of this clone. The chain uses TRBV19 and TRBJ1-5; D gene uncertain. Trimming shortened V by 6 bases and J by 4 bases, and 13 bases separated the two germline ends. The germline CDR1 and CDR2 sequences are LNHDA and SQIVND (reference sequence). The CDR3 length is 14 residues. The CDR3 bases are TGTGCCAGTAGATTCACCGGGGAAAATCAGCCCCAGCATTTT. Protein product: CASRFTGENQPQHF. Together with reference TRBV19 and TRBJ1-5, the CDR3 gives the full variable domain: DGGITQSPKYLFRKEGQNVTLSCEQNLNHDAMYWYRQDPGQGLRLIYYSQIVNDFQKGDIAEGYSVSREKKESFPLTVTSAQKNPTAFYLCASRFTGENQPQHFGDGTRLSIL.

The rearrangement links TRBV6-1 to TRBJ2-1, with a possible D match to TRBD1 (6 bases). The CDR3 contains 16 residues. The germline V gene has CDR1 MNHNS and CDR2 SASEGT. V was shortened by 0 bases and J by 4 bases, with 13 bases between the two germline ends. In nucleotides, the CDR3 is TGTGCCAGCAGTGAAGCGAGGGCAGGGGAGTACAATGAGCAGTTCTTC. Its protein product is CASSEARAGEYNEQFF.

V gene TRBV19 combines with J gene TRBJ2-1; no clear D gene. Per germline, CDR1 LNHDA and CDR2 SQIVND (reference sequence). Trimming took 5 bases from V and 8 from J, leaving 13 bases between them. The CDR3 length is 13 residues. CDR3 nucleotide sequence: TGTGCCAGTAGTCAAACAGAGTTTTATGAGCAGTTCTTC. Encoded protein: CASSQTEFYEQFF.

A few counts support this clone. This chain links TRBV10-2 with TRBJ1-1; D possibly corresponds to TRBD1 (5 bases). The CDR3 spans 14 residues. The V gene lost 3 bases and the J gene lost 6 bases, with 14 bases spanning the gap. Germline V gene sequence: CDR1 WSHSY, CDR2 SAAADI. The CDR3: CASSDGGGHAEAFF. The CDR3 coding sequence is TGCGCCAGCAGTGACGGGGGAGGGCACGCTGAAGCTTTCTTT.

V gene TRBV5-4 combines with J gene TRBJ2-6; the D gene is possibly TRBD2 (7 bases). The CDR3 covers 15 residues. Trimming cost V 4 bases and J 2 bases, with 10 bases left between them. Germline V gene sequence: CDR1 SGHNT, CDR2 YYREEE (reference sequence). The CDR3 nucleotides read TGTGCCAGCAGCCCGGGGGGCCCTGGGGCCAACGTCCTGACTTTC. Translating it yields CASSPGGPGANVLTF. Based on the CDR3 plus reference TRBV5-4 and TRBJ2-6, the full variable domain is ETGVTQSPTHLIKTRGQQVTLRCSSQSGHNTVSWYQQALGQGPQFIFQYYREEENGRGNFPPRFSGLQFPNYSSELNVNALELDDSALYLCASSPGGPGANVLTFGAGSRLTVL.

This clone appeared once. J is TRBJ1-1 and V is TRBV5-1; 8 bases line up with TRBD1. The V gene end was trimmed by 0 bases and the J gene end by 3 bases; junction bases not matched to a gene: 10. The CDR3 loop spans 17 amino acids. Germline lookup yields CDR1 SGHRS and CDR2 YFSETQ. The CDR3 region has the DNA TGCGCCAGCAGCTTGGGTTCAGGTCCAGGGGGCTACACTGAAGCTTTCTTT. This translates into CASSLGSGPGGYTEAFF.

The rearrangement uses TRBV5-6 and TRBJ2-7; possibly TRBD2 for D (7 bases). Per germline, CDR1 SGHDT and CDR2 YYEEEE. The CDR3 consists of 15 residues. Between the trimmed V and J ends, which lost 0 bases and 4 bases, there was a span of 14 bases. CDR3 protein: CASSLDGGGGYEQYF. CDR3 DNA sequence: TGTGCCAGCAGCTTGGACGGAGGGGGGGGATACGAGCAGTACTTC.

This rearrangement joins TRBV5-1 to TRBJ2-5; unclear D gene. This CDR3 has 13 residues. V was shortened by 2 bases and J by 5 bases, with 10 bases between the two germline ends. Germline V gene data show CDR1 as SGHRS and CDR2 as YFSETQ. The CDR3 spells CASSLNPGETQYF. CDR3 bases: TGCGCCAGCAGCTTAAACCCCGGTGAGACCCAGTACTTC.

V gene TRBV30 combines with J gene TRBJ1-2; 7 nucleotides match TRBD1. With V trimmed by 2 bases and J by 6 bases, 6 bases remained unmatched. Germline assignment: CDR1 GTSNPN and CDR2 SVGIG (reference sequence). This CDR3 is 13 amino acids long. The CDR3: CAWSSTGANGYTF. The DNA for the CDR3 is TGTGCCTGGAGTAGCACAGGGGCGAATGGCTACACCTTC.

This clone was recorded a few times. Other DNA sequences of this sample code for an identical CDR3. The chain links TRBV2 to TRBJ2-3; 15 bases align to TRBD2. Germline trimming cut 6 bases from V and 0 bases from J; bases unmatched to any gene: 4. This CDR3 is built from 17 residues. CDR1 and CDR2 (germline): SNHLY, FYNNEI. The CDR3 region is CASRGTSGGLSTDTQYF. In DNA, the CDR3 is TGTGCCAGCAGAGGGACTAGCGGGGGGCTTAGCACAGATACGCAGTATTTT.

CDR3: CASSSSIGGNQPQHF. The CDR3 coding sequence is TGTGCCAGCAGCTCCTCGATAGGAGGTAATCAGCCCCAGCATTTT. This chain connects TRBV7-2 to TRBJ1-5; no definite D call. This CDR3 spans 15 amino acids. Deletions cut 4 bases from V and 4 bases from J, with 14 bases between. Germline-derived CDR1 and CDR2 are SGHTA and FQGNSA.

Worth noting for this clone: The same CDR3 can be traced to other DNA sequences in this sample. The chain couples TRBV9 to TRBJ1-2; D is perhaps TRBD1 (6 bases). The CDR3 sequence is 15 residues long. Trimming removed 3 bases at V and 4 bases at J, with 16 bases between. Germline assignment: CDR1 SGDLS and CDR2 YYNGEE. The CDR3 region has the DNA TGTGCCAGCAGCGCCCCCTCGACAGGCGTCTATGGCTACACCTTC. Translated: CASSAPSTGVYGYTF.